Here is one T cell receptor beta chain with its context. What it binds is unknown. The conserved phenylalanine or tryptophan normally closing the CDR3 is absent here, so this likely arose from a read error. This specimen belongs to a study of molecular identifiers for immune sequencing clone quantification. Regarding the study as a whole: Highly expanded clone sizes could end up underestimated if a barcode were shared by identical TCR molecules.

TCRdb redid the calling of the PCR reads with MiXCR, one entry per CDR3 protein. The table lists about 100,000 distinct CDR3 sequences, 30% to 35% of them singletons, with around a tenth in the top ten. This clonotype originated in a human donor in good health. Some libraries in this study had Jurkat cell RNA spiked in. Sequencing was done on a sample of naive CD8+ T cells from blood, with Jurkat cell RNA spiked in. Noted subset: FACS-sorted CD8+CD4-CCR7+CD45RA+ naive T cells.

In DNA, the CDR3 is TGCGCCAGCAGCCCCCCACAATTCCCTGGACAAGGGGACTACGAGCAGTACATC. Translating it yields CASSPPQFPGQGDYEQYI. The rearrangement uses TRBV4-3 and TRBJ2-7; maybe TRBD1 (5 bases). The germline CDR1 and CDR2 sequences are LGHNA and YSLEER. Trimming shortened V by 4 bases and J by 3 bases, and 25 bases separated the two germline ends. This CDR3 contains 18 residues.